These T cell receptor beta chains were read from a single sample in a study of cytomegalovirus exposure and HLA in healthy donors. Clones were read by immunoSEQ multiplex PCR, and TCRdb kept only the in-frame ones, dropping some. This repertoire includes more than 100,000 clones. Material: PBMCs. All receptors derive from a man aged 35 to 55 in good health and CMV-seronegative. Each CDR3 is given with its conserved first and last residue. A D gene is named only where the DNA matches it firmly.

CDR3aa: CASSQVTSGGTSYEQYF; CDR3nt: TGCGCCAGCAGCCAAGTGACTAGCGGGGGGACTTCCTACGAGCAGTACTTC; v_gene: TRBV4-3; j_gene: TRBJ2-7; len: 17; d_gene: TRBD2
CDR3aa: CASSYSISGSANEQYF; CDR3nt: TGTGCCAGCAGTTACTCGATTAGCGGGAGTGCGAACGAGCAGTACTTC; v_gene: TRBV6-5; j_gene: TRBJ2-7; len: 16; d_gene: TRBD2
CDR3aa: CASSDVQGENIQYF; CDR3nt: TGTGCCAGCAGTGATGTACAGGGAGAAAACATTCAGTACTTC; v_gene: TRBV2; j_gene: TRBJ2-4; len: 14; d_gene: -
CDR3aa: CAWSVRGAETQYF; CDR3nt: TGTGCCTGGAGTGTTAGGGGCGCGGAGACCCAGTACTTC; v_gene: TRBV30; j_gene: TRBJ2-5; len: 13; d_gene: -
CDR3aa: CASSGWGQGRNEQFF; CDR3nt: TGCGCCAGCAGTGGTTGGGGACAGGGAAGGAATGAGCAGTTCTTC; v_gene: TRBV10-1; j_gene: TRBJ2-1; len: 15; d_gene: TRBD1
CDR3aa: CASSLGPSGYTF; CDR3nt: TGTGCCAGCAGCTTAGGGCCGAGTGGCTACACCTTC; v_gene: TRBV13; j_gene: TRBJ1-2; len: 12; d_gene: -
CDR3aa: CASSQSDRGGSSTDTQYF; CDR3nt: TGCGCCAGCAGTCAATCCGATAGGGGGGGGAGCAGCACAGATACGCAGTATTTT; v_gene: TRBV23-1; j_gene: TRBJ2-3; len: 18; d_gene: -
CDR3aa: CASSLSVPGGFYTF; CDR3nt: TGTGCCAGCAGTTTAAGTGTTCCGGGGGGGTTCTACACCTTC; v_gene: TRBV28; j_gene: TRBJ1-2; len: 14; d_gene: -
CDR3aa: CATSRGPGNTIYF; CDR3nt: TGTGCCACCAGCAGGGGTCCTGGAAACACCATATATTTT; v_gene: TRBV10-3; j_gene: TRBJ1-3; len: 13; d_gene: -
CDR3aa: CASSLLSGGLTGELFF; CDR3nt: TGTGCCAGCAGCTTACTCTCGGGAGGGCTAACCGGGGAGCTGTTTTTT; v_gene: TRBV7-8; j_gene: TRBJ2-2; len: 16; d_gene: TRBD2
CDR3aa: CASSPGISWYF; CDR3nt: TGTGCCAGCAGTCCGGGGATATCGTGGTATTTT; v_gene: TRBV7-2; j_gene: TRBJ2-3; len: 11; d_gene: -
CDR3aa: CAWSKYGQSYGYTF; CDR3nt: TGTGCCTGGAGTAAGTACGGACAGTCCTATGGCTACACCTTC; v_gene: TRBV30; j_gene: TRBJ1-2; len: 14; d_gene: -
CDR3aa: CASSPGQNYGYTF; CDR3nt: TGTGCCAGCAGCCCGGGACAGAACTATGGCTACACCTTC; v_gene: TRBV6-6; j_gene: TRBJ1-2; len: 13; d_gene: TRBD1
CDR3aa: CASSPPGTLNEQFF; CDR3nt: TGTGCCAGCTCACCACCTGGGACTCTCAATGAGCAGTTCTTC; v_gene: TRBV18; j_gene: TRBJ2-1; len: 14; d_gene: -
CDR3aa: CASSGPGQYNQPQHF; CDR3nt: TGTGCCAGCAGCGGTCCGGGACAGTACAATCAGCCCCAGCATTTT; v_gene: TRBV2; j_gene: TRBJ1-5; len: 15; d_gene: TRBD1
CDR3aa: CASSGRDSGDTQYF; CDR3nt: TGCGCCAGCAGCGGGAGGGATTCGGGGGATACGCAGTATTTT; v_gene: TRBV5-1; j_gene: TRBJ2-3; len: 14; d_gene: TRBD2
CDR3aa: CAWSVRQGMRNTIYF; CDR3nt: TGTGCCTGGAGTGTCAGACAGGGTATGCGAAACACCATATATTTT; v_gene: TRBV30; j_gene: TRBJ1-3; len: 15; d_gene: TRBD1
CDR3aa: CASGERGAPGGQFF; CDR3nt: TGTGCCAGTGGAGAACGGGGGGCTCCGGGTGGGCAGTTCTTC; v_gene: TRBV19; j_gene: TRBJ2-1; len: 14; d_gene: -
CDR3aa: CASSPEQRSTDTQYF; CDR3nt: TGTGCCAGCAGCCCCGAACAGCGGAGCACAGATACGCAGTATTTT; v_gene: TRBV5-8; j_gene: TRBJ2-3; len: 15; d_gene: -
CDR3aa: CASSPAGNSNQPQHF; CDR3nt: TGTGCAAGCTCACCAGCCGGTAATAGCAATCAGCCCCAGCATTTT; v_gene: TRBV18; j_gene: TRBJ1-5; len: 15; d_gene: -
CDR3aa: CAWSVEAGGAYEQYF; CDR3nt: TGTGCCTGGAGTGTAGAGGCAGGGGGAGCCTACGAGCAGTACTTC; v_gene: TRBV30; j_gene: TRBJ2-7; len: 15; d_gene: TRBD1
CDR3aa: CASSLRTASYEQYF; CDR3nt: TGTGCCAGCAGCTTGAGGACTGCCTCCTACGAGCAGTACTTC; v_gene: TRBV13; j_gene: TRBJ2-7; len: 14; d_gene: -
CDR3aa: CASSVGPGQNTGELFF; CDR3nt: TGTGCCAGCAGCGTGGGACCGGGACAGAACACCGGGGAGCTGTTTTTT; v_gene: TRBV9; j_gene: TRBJ2-2; len: 16; d_gene: -
CDR3aa: CASSFGGAQETQYF; CDR3nt: TGTGCCAGCAGCTTTGGGGGGGCCCAAGAGACCCAGTACTTC; v_gene: TRBV7-2; j_gene: TRBJ2-5; len: 14; d_gene: -
CDR3aa: CASSPGGFYGYTF; CDR3nt: TGTGCCAGCAGCCCAGGGGGGTTCTATGGCTACACCTTC; v_gene: TRBV27; j_gene: TRBJ1-2; len: 13; d_gene: TRBD1
CDR3aa: CASSSYRGEQYF; CDR3nt: TGTGCCAGCAGCTCGTACAGGGGCGAGCAGTACTTC; v_gene: TRBV7-2; j_gene: TRBJ2-7; len: 12; d_gene: TRBD1
CDR3aa: CASSPAFSGWNYEQYF; CDR3nt: TGTGCCAGCAGCCCTGCTTTTTCAGGGTGGAACTACGAGCAGTACTTC; v_gene: TRBV7-9; j_gene: TRBJ2-7; len: 16; d_gene: -
CDR3aa: CAWSPPWDIREQYF; CDR3nt: TGTGCCTGGAGTCCCCCTTGGGACATCCGCGAGCAGTACTTC; v_gene: TRBV30; j_gene: TRBJ2-7; len: 14; d_gene: -
CDR3aa: CASSLGNRNEQFF; CDR3nt: TGTGCCAGCAGCTTAGGAAACCGGAATGAGCAGTTCTTC; v_gene: TRBV11-3; j_gene: TRBJ2-1; len: 13; d_gene: -
CDR3aa: CASTHGQATYEQYF; CDR3nt: TGCGCCAGCACCCATGGGCAGGCGACCTACGAGCAGTACTTC; v_gene: TRBV5-1; j_gene: TRBJ2-7; len: 14; d_gene: -
CDR3aa: CASSLYGGAEAFF; CDR3nt: TGTGCCAGCAGTTTATATGGGGGGGCTGAAGCTTTCTTT; v_gene: TRBV27; j_gene: TRBJ1-1; len: 13; d_gene: -
CDR3aa: CASSYSIAGGDNEQFF; CDR3nt: TGTGCCAGCAGTTACTCGATTGCGGGAGGTGACAATGAGCAGTTCTTC; v_gene: TRBV6-5; j_gene: TRBJ2-1; len: 16; d_gene: TRBD2
CDR3aa: CSVEGVNPGRNTEAFF; CDR3nt: TGCAGCGTTGAGGGAGTGAACCCCGGGCGGAACACTGAAGCTTTCTTT; v_gene: TRBV29-1; j_gene: TRBJ1-1; len: 16; d_gene: -
CDR3aa: CASSTLGQGYGYTF; CDR3nt: TGTGCCAGTAGTACCCTGGGACAGGGATATGGCTACACCTTC; v_gene: TRBV19; j_gene: TRBJ1-2; len: 14; d_gene: TRBD1
CDR3aa: CASSRDRGTGELFF; CDR3nt: TGTGCCAGCAGCCGGGACAGGGGGACCGGGGAGCTGTTTTTT; v_gene: TRBV7-9; j_gene: TRBJ2-2; len: 14; d_gene: TRBD1
CDR3aa: CASSLIPGQQETQYF; CDR3nt: TGCGCCAGCAGCCTAATACCGGGACAGCAAGAGACCCAGTACTTC; v_gene: TRBV5-1; j_gene: TRBJ2-5; len: 15; d_gene: TRBD1
CDR3aa: CAISDPERFSDREYKETQYF; CDR3nt: TGTGCCATCAGTGACCCCGAGAGGTTTTCGGACAGGGAATACAAAGAGACCCAGTACTTC; v_gene: TRBV10-3; j_gene: TRBJ2-5; len: 20; d_gene: TRBD1
CDR3aa: CATTGGAKNIQYF; CDR3nt: TGCGCCACCACAGGGGGAGCCAAAAACATTCAGTACTTC; v_gene: TRBV10-2; j_gene: TRBJ2-4; len: 13; d_gene: TRBD1
CDR3aa: CASSYSAGSTYEQYF; CDR3nt: TGTGCCAGCAGTTACTCAGCGGGATCGACCTACGAGCAGTACTTC; v_gene: TRBV6-5; j_gene: TRBJ2-7; len: 15; d_gene: TRBD2
CDR3aa: CASSRTGAGQPQHF; CDR3nt: TGTGCCAGCAGTAGGACAGGGGCCGGTCAGCCCCAGCATTTT; v_gene: TRBV6-5; j_gene: TRBJ1-5; len: 14; d_gene: TRBD1
CDR3aa: CASSLADGVGDQPQHF; CDR3nt: TGTGCCAGCAGCTTAGCGGACGGGGTCGGCGATCAGCCCCAGCATTTT; v_gene: TRBV7-8; j_gene: TRBJ1-5; len: 16; d_gene: -
CDR3aa: CAWSVQGRGAGEPQHF; CDR3nt: TGTGCCTGGAGTGTACAGGGCAGGGGGGCCGGAGAGCCCCAGCATTTT; v_gene: TRBV30; j_gene: TRBJ1-5; len: 16; d_gene: TRBD1
CDR3aa: CASSPGSTDTQYF; CDR3nt: TGTGCCAGCAGCCCGGGTAGCACAGATACGCAGTATTTT; v_gene: TRBV7-9; j_gene: TRBJ2-3; len: 13; d_gene: -
CDR3aa: CASSPRHSDETQYF; CDR3nt: TGTGCCAGCAGCCCCAGACATAGTGACGAGACCCAGTACTTC; v_gene: TRBV14; j_gene: TRBJ2-5; len: 14; d_gene: -
CDR3aa: CASSYSATGVSYEQYF; CDR3nt: TGTGCCAGCAGTTACTCGGCTACAGGGGTATCCTACGAGCAGTACTTC; v_gene: TRBV6-5; j_gene: TRBJ2-7; len: 16; d_gene: TRBD1
CDR3aa: CASSLSRGDTQYF; CDR3nt: TGTGCCAGCAGCTTATCGCGGGGAGATACGCAGTATTTT; v_gene: TRBV7-2; j_gene: TRBJ2-3; len: 13; d_gene: -
CDR3aa: CASSSYPDTQYF; CDR3nt: TGTGCCAGCAGCTCCTATCCGGATACGCAGTATTTT; v_gene: TRBV7-2; j_gene: TRBJ2-3; len: 12; d_gene: -
CDR3aa: CASSPPEVRYNEQFF; CDR3nt: TGTGCCAGCAGTCCGCCAGAGGTCCGATACAATGAGCAGTTCTTC; v_gene: TRBV5-6; j_gene: TRBJ2-1; len: 15; d_gene: -
CDR3aa: CASSLMASGEMYTQYF; CDR3nt: TGTGCCAGCAGTTTAATGGCTAGCGGAGAGATGTATACGCAGTATTTT; v_gene: TRBV28; j_gene: TRBJ2-3; len: 16; d_gene: TRBD2
CDR3aa: CASSSDTRAYGYTF; CDR3nt: TGTGCCAGTAGTTCTGACACGCGCGCCTATGGCTACACCTTC; v_gene: TRBV19; j_gene: TRBJ1-2; len: 14; d_gene: -
CDR3aa: CASSGGTAENSPLHF; CDR3nt: TGTGCCAGCAGCGGGGGGACAGCCGAGAATTCACCCCTCCACTTT; v_gene: TRBV9; j_gene: TRBJ1-6; len: 15; d_gene: TRBD1
CDR3aa: CASSLGDWTDTQYF; CDR3nt: TGTGCCAGCAGCTTAGGGGACTGGACAGATACGCAGTATTTT; v_gene: TRBV7-2; j_gene: TRBJ2-3; len: 14; d_gene: -
CDR3aa: CASRDGGAGDTDTQYF; CDR3nt: TGTGCCAGTAGGGATGGCGGGGCGGGAGACACAGATACGCAGTATTTT; v_gene: TRBV19; j_gene: TRBJ2-3; len: 16; d_gene: TRBD2
CDR3aa: CASSLATSGEGETQYF; CDR3nt: TGTGCCAGCAGCTTAGCGACTAGCGGGGAGGGAGAGACCCAGTACTTC; v_gene: TRBV7-6; j_gene: TRBJ2-5; len: 16; d_gene: TRBD2